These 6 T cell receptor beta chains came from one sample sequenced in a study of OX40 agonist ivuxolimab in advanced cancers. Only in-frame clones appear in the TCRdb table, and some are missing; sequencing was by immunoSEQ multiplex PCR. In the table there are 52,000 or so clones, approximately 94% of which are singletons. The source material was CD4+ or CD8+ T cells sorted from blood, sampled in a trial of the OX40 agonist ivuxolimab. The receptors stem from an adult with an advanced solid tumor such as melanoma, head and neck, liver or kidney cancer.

The CDR3 protein is CAISVEQMGIEETQYF. The CDR3 nucleotides read TGTGCCATCAGCGTTGAACAGATGGGGATTGAAGAGACCCAGTACTTC. The chain employs TRBV10-3 and TRBJ2-5; D is unresolved. This CDR3 region has 16 residues. Trimming left V 6 bases short and J 3 bases short, with 20 bases between. The germline CDR1 and CDR2 sequences are ENHRY and SYGVKD.

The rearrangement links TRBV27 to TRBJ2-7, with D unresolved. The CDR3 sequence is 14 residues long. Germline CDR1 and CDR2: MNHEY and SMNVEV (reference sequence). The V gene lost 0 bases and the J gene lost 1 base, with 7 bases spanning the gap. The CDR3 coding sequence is TGTGCCAGCAGTTTATCCCGGCTTTCCTACGAGCAGTACTTC. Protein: CASSLSRLSYEQYF.

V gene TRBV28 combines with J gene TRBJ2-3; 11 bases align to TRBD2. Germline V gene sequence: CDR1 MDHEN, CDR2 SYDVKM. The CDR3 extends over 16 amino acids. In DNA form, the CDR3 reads TGTGCTACGGGTCTAGCGGGAGGTAGGGTTGCAGATACGCAGTATTTT. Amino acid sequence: CATGLAGGRVADTQYF.

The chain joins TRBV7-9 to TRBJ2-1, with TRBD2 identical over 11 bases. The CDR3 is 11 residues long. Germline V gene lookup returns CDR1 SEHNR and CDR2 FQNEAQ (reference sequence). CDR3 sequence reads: CAHTRTSGSFF. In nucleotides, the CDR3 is TGTGCTCACACCCGCACTAGCGGGAGCTTCTTC.

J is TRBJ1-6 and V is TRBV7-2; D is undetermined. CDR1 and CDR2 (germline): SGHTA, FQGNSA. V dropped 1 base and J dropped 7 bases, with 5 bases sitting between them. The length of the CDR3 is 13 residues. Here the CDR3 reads CASSLGKNSPLHF. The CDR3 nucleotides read TGTGCCAGCAGCTTAGGGAAGAATTCACCCCTCCACTTT.

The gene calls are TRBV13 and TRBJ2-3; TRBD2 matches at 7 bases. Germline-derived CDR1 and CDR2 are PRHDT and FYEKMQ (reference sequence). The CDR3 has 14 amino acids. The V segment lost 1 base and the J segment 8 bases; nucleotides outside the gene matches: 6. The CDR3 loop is CASSLDSGRSTQYF. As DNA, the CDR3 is TGTGCCAGCAGCTTAGATTCCGGGAGGAGTACGCAGTATTTT. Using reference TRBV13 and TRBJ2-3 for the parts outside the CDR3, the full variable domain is AAGVIQSPRHLIKEKRETATLKCYPIPRHDTVYWYQQGPGQDPQFLISFYEKMQSDKGSIPDRFSAQQFSDYHSELNMSSLELGDSALYFCASSLDSGRSTQYFGPGTRLTVL.